A selection of T cell receptor beta chains follows, all from one sample in a study of T cell responses to AZD1222 COVID-19 vaccine. Assay used: immunoSEQ multiplex PCR; TCRdb lists only in-frame clones, some missing. The sample holds some 150,000 clones; 75% to 90% are singletons and the top ten take roughly 6.9%. The sample in question was peripheral blood, obtained after recovery from COVID-19. The receptors derive from an adult who had recovered from COVID-19. The CDR3 runs from the conserved cysteine through the conserved F or W. A D gene is named only where the DNA matches it firmly. Clone size is given for some rows only: seen once, a few or many times, or a class if the clone is expanded.

many,TRBD1,TRBV3-1/TRBV3-2,TRBJ1-1,CASSTPTGGRTEAFF,TGTGCCAGCAGCACTCCGACAGGGGGTAGGACTGAAGCTTTCTTT
.,.,TRBV19,TRBJ1-2,CASSIVQGGGGYTF,TGTGCCAGTAGTATTGTACAGGGAGGTGGTGGCTACACCTTC
.,TRBD1,TRBV5-1,TRBJ1-1,CASTLGQGGDEAFF,TGCGCCAGCACACTGGGACAGGGAGGCGATGAAGCTTTCTTT
.,TRBD1,TRBV5-1,TRBJ2-1,CASSTPRDRGPESYNEQFF,TGCGCCAGCAGCACGCCCCGGGACAGGGGACCTGAATCCTACAATGAGCAGTTCTTC
.,.,TRBV3-1/TRBV3-2,TRBJ1-1,CASSQAQGMRAFF,TGTGCCAGCAGCCAAGCCCAGGGAATGCGGGCTTTCTTT
once,.,TRBV5-1,TRBJ1-2,CASSPAGSLSYGYTF,TGCGCCAGCAGCCCGGCGGGCAGTCTTTCCTATGGCTACACCTTC
.,TRBD2,TRBV28,TRBJ2-1,CASPRNGGKGEQFF,TGTGCCAGCCCCCGGAACGGGGGGAAGGGTGAGCAGTTCTTC
.,.,TRBV19,TRBJ2-3,CASSIDLGAPGDTQYF,TGTGCCAGTAGTATAGATCTGGGGGCCCCGGGGGATACGCAGTATTTT
.,.,TRBV28,TRBJ2-7,CASSSVRAGYEQYF,TGTGCCAGCAGTTCCGTTCGGGCGGGGTACGAGCAGTACTTC
.,.,TRBV19,TRBJ2-1,CASTADSPPGNNEQFF,TGTGCCAGTACCGCCGACAGTCCCCCCGGGAACAATGAGCAGTTCTTC
.,TRBD1,TRBV27,TRBJ1-1,CASSPDRGDTEAFF,TGTGCCAGCAGTCCAGACAGGGGGGACACTGAAGCTTTCTTT
.,.,TRBV9,TRBJ2-1,CASSVVGDNYNEQFF,TGTGCCAGCAGCGTAGTAGGGGATAACTACAATGAGCAGTTCTTC
once,TRBD2,TRBV9,TRBJ2-3,CASSATPRAGGTDTQYF,TGTGCCAGCAGCGCCACCCCACGGGCGGGGGGCACAGATACGCAGTATTTT
.,.,TRBV4-1,TRBJ1-4,CASSQAMSPNEKLFF,TGCGCCAGCAGCCAAGCCATGTCCCCTAATGAAAAACTGTTTTTT
.,.,TRBV21-1,TRBJ2-3,CASSTRLGSDEDTQYF,TGTGCCAGCAGCACTAGACTAGGGTCGGATGAAGATACGCAGTATTTT
few,.,TRBV29-1,TRBJ2-1,CSVESGPLYEQFF,TGCAGCGTTGAAAGCGGGCCCCTTTATGAGCAGTTCTTC
.,.,TRBV7-2,TRBJ1-2,CASSPPPGGTEFAFGGYTF,TGTGCCAGCAGCCCACCCCCCGGGGGGACGGAGTTTGCTTTTGGTGGCTACACCTTC
once,TRBD2,TRBV7-6,TRBJ2-4,CASSLDSGTRPNIQYF,TGTGCCAGCAGCTTGGATTCCGGGACTAGACCAAACATTCAGTACTTC
.,.,TRBV19,TRBJ2-1,CASSMIVGRTPYNEQFF,TGTGCCAGTAGTATGATAGTGGGACGGACTCCCTACAATGAGCAGTTCTTC
.,.,TRBV29-1,TRBJ1-1,CSVVRVRTEAFF,TGCAGCGTTGTAAGGGTGAGGACTGAAGCTTTCTTT
.,.,TRBV28,TRBJ1-2,CASTRVNYGYTF,TGTGCCAGCACCAGGGTCAACTATGGCTACACCTTC
.,.,TRBV9,TRBJ1-1,CASSPPRQSLTEAFF,TGTGCCAGCAGTCCCCCGAGACAGTCTTTGACTGAAGCTTTCTTT
.,TRBD1,TRBV6-5,TRBJ1-2,CASHRQGDGYTF,TGTGCCAGCCACCGACAGGGGGATGGCTACACCTTC
.,.,TRBV18,TRBJ1-1,CASSPGFTEAFF,TGTGCCAGCTCACCAGGGTTCACTGAAGCTTTCTTT
.,TRBD1,TRBV7-8,TRBJ2-7,CASSPLIIPAGGRGKGEQYF,TGTGCCAGCAGCCCTTTGATAATACCCGCAGGGGGCCGGGGAAAGGGCGAGCAGTACTTC
.,.,TRBV5-1,TRBJ2-2,CASSRVGANTGELFF,TGCGCCAGCAGTCGGGTAGGAGCGAACACCGGGGAGCTGTTTTTT
.,.,TRBV3-1/TRBV3-2,TRBJ1-1,CASSPFTGGANTEAFF,TGTGCCAGCAGCCCATTTACGGGGGGGGCGAACACTGAAGCTTTCTTT
.,.,TRBV5-1,TRBJ2-7,CASSLAGGRSSYEQYF,TGCGCCAGCAGCTTGGCCGGTGGGCGATCCTCCTACGAGCAGTACTTC
.,.,TRBV4-3,TRBJ1-2,CASSQGTLYGYTF,TGCGCCAGCAGCCAAGGGACCCTATATGGCTACACCTTC
.,.,TRBV18,TRBJ1-1,CASSLPGANTEAFF,TGTGCCAGCTCCCTCCCAGGGGCCAACACTGAAGCTTTCTTT
.,.,TRBV5-1,TRBJ2-7,CASSRTGARGYEQYF,TGCGCCAGCAGCCGAACAGGGGCGCGGGGTTACGAGCAGTACTTC
.,TRBD1,TRBV29-1,TRBJ1-1,CSVEVRGGNTEAFF,TGCAGCGTTGAGGTCAGGGGGGGGAACACTGAAGCTTTCTTT
few,.,TRBV13,TRBJ2-1,CASSFSSGGTYNEQFF,TGTGCCAGCAGCTTTAGCAGTGGCGGGACCTACAATGAGCAGTTCTTC
.,.,TRBV5-1,TRBJ2-5,CASSSPGQRRSGETQYF,TGCGCCAGCAGCTCGCCGGGCCAACGGAGGAGCGGAGAGACCCAGTACTTC
.,TRBD2,TRBV4-1,TRBJ2-3,CASSQLAGGTDTQYF,TGCGCCAGCAGCCAACTAGCGGGGGGCACAGATACGCAGTATTTT
.,.,TRBV18,TRBJ2-7,CASSPDSYEQYF,TGTGCCAGCTCACCGGACTCCTACGAGCAGTACTTC
.,.,TRBV6-1,TRBJ1-2,CASSERSYGYTF,TGTGCCAGCAGTGAACGCAGCTATGGCTACACCTTC
.,.,TRBV6-1,TRBJ2-3,CASSEGDAGDTQYF,TGTGCCAGCAGTGAAGGGGACGCGGGAGATACGCAGTATTTT
.,.,TRBV11-2,TRBJ2-7,CASSPAGTVYEQYF,TGTGCCAGCAGCCCCGCGGGGACAGTATACGAGCAGTACTTC
.,.,TRBV29-1,TRBJ2-7,CSAQRLFGYEQYF,TGCAGCGCCCAGCGGCTCTTTGGGTACGAGCAGTACTTC
.,.,TRBV19,TRBJ2-2,CASSPGPNTGELFF,TGTGCCAGTAGTCCAGGGCCGAACACCGGGGAGCTGTTTTTT
.,.,TRBV27,TRBJ1-3,CASSLDSSGNTIYF,TGTGCCAGCAGTTTGGATAGCTCTGGAAACACCATATATTTT
.,.,TRBV7-8,TRBJ1-5,CASSGGGPQPQHF,TGTGCCAGCAGCGGTGGGGGTCCCCAGCCCCAGCATTTT
.,.,TRBV16,TRBJ1-1,CASSLDRNTEAFF,TGTGCCAGCAGCCTTGACAGGAACACTGAAGCTTTCTTT
.,.,TRBV27,TRBJ1-5,CASSSLGIGLSNQPQHF,TGTGCCAGCAGTTCCCTAGGGATAGGGCTTAGCAATCAGCCCCAGCATTTT
.,.,TRBV11-2,TRBJ2-7,CASSSTRTGRAGEQYF,TGTGCCAGCAGCTCCACCAGGACAGGGAGGGCGGGCGAGCAGTACTTC
.,.,TRBV15,TRBJ1-2,CATSRGQSTYGYTF,TGTGCCACCAGCAGAGGACAGTCGACCTATGGCTACACCTTC
.,.,TRBV12-3/TRBV12-4,TRBJ2-7,CASSLGTTYEQYF,TGTGCCAGCAGTTTAGGGACTACCTACGAGCAGTACTTC
.,.,TRBV6-5,TRBJ1-1,CASRDSEHTEAFF,TGTGCCAGCAGGGACAGTGAACATACGGAAGCTTTCTTT
.,TRBD2,TRBV2,TRBJ2-7,CASSPRGGFSYEQYF,TGTGCCAGCAGCCCCCGGGGGGGATTCTCCTACGAGCAGTACTTC
.,TRBD1,TRBV5-1,TRBJ2-2,CASFRTGESGELFF,TGCGCCAGCTTCCGGACAGGGGAATCCGGGGAGCTGTTTTTT
.,TRBD2,TRBV5-1,TRBJ2-1,CASSLAAGGDNEQFF,TGCGCCAGCAGCTTAGCAGCGGGGGGGGACAATGAGCAGTTCTTC
.,.,TRBV6-5,TRBJ2-5,CASSSGHGQETQYF,TGTGCCAGCAGTTCGGGACACGGCCAAGAGACCCAGTACTTC
.,.,TRBV4-1,TRBJ2-7,CASSQAWTAGAYEQYF,TGCGCCAGCAGCCAAGCATGGACAGCTGGGGCCTACGAGCAGTACTTC